This T cell receptor beta chain was sequenced in a study of response to subunit inactivated influenza vaccine. MiXCR, applied by TCRdb to the RT-PCR reads, yields one record per CDR3 protein. The sample has hundreds of thousands of distinct CDR3 sequences; approximately 11% are singletons. The sample also formed part of further work on T cells expressing NK-cell markers. In that study: Production of TCR beta cDNA relied on 5'RACE template switching with UMIs. Most of the eight sequenced donors tested HCMV-seropositive; one tested seronegative. An anti-gamma-delta TCR antibody was added in several experiments. It restricted sorting to alpha-beta TCR-expressing T cells. In more than 5 donors, dominant CD3+CD56+NKG2C+ clones formed about 1.0-7.0% of CD8+ cells. Whether the expanded NKG2C+ T cell clones recognized HCMV remained unclear.

The material was PBMCs from blood, obtained on the day of vaccination. The receptor was isolated from a man aged 45-65 years who received an inactivated influenza vaccine.

In nucleotides, the CDR3 is TGTGCCAGCAGACCGGGACAGCGACGAGAGACCCAGTACTTC. Protein: CASRPGQRRETQYF. J is TRBJ2-5 and V is TRBV25-1, with TRBD1 matching 7 bases. The trim removed 6 bases at V and 4 bases at J, leaving 8 bases unmatched. The CDR3 has 14 amino acids. Germline lookup yields CDR1 MGHDK and CDR2 SYGVNS.